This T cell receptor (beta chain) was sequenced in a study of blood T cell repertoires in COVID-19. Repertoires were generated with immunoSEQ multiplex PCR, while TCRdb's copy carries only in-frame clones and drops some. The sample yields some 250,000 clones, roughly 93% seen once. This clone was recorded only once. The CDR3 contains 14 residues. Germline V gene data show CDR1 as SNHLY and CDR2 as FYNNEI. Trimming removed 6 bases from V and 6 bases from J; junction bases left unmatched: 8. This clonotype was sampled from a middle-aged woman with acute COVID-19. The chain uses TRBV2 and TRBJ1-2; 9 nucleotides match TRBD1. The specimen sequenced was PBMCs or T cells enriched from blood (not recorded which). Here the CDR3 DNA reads TGTGCCAGCAGCGGGACAGGGCGGAGAAATGGCTACACCTTC. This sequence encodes CASSGTGRRNGYTF.